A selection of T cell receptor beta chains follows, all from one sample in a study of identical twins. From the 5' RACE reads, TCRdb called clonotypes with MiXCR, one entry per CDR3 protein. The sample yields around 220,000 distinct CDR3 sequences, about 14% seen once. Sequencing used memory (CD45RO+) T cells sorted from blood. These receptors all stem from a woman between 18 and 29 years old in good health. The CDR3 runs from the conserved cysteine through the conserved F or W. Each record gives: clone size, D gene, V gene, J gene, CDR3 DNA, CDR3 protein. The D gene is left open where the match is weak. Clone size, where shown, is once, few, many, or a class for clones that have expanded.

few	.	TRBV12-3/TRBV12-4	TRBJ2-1	TGTGCCAGCAGTTTAATTTGGGACTTGCGAAACAATGAGCAGTTCTTC	CASSLIWDLRNNEQFF
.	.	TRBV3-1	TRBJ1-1	TGTGCCAGCAGCCAAGGAAAGCAGAACACTGAAGCTTTCTTT	CASSQGKQNTEAFF
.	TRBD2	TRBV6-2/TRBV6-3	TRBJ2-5	TGTGCCAGCAGTTACGGCGCCCAGGGACTAGCGGGAGTCGAGACCCAGTACTTC	CASSYGAQGLAGVETQYF
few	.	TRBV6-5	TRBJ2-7	TGTGCCAGCAGTTACTCGTCGGAGGGCGGGCAGTACTTC	CASSYSSEGGQYF
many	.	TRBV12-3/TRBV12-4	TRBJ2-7	TGTGCCAGCAGTTTAGACAGCGAGCAGTACTTC	CASSLDSEQYF
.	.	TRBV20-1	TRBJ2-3	TGCAGTGCTAGGGACCTACGCTCGGCAGATACGCAGTATTTT	CSARDLRSADTQYF
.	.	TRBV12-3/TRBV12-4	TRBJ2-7	TGTGCCAGCAGTAAGACCCGTAGCTCCTACGAGCAGTACTTC	CASSKTRSSYEQYF
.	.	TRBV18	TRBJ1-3	TGTGCCAGCTCACCCGGACACCTCTCTGGAAACACCATATATTTT	CASSPGHLSGNTIYF
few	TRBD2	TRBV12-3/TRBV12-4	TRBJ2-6	TGTGCCAGCAGTTCCACTAGCGGGAGGGGTTTCTCTGGGGCCAACGTCCTGACTTTC	CASSSTSGRGFSGANVLTF
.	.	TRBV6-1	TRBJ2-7	TGTGCCAGCAGTGTTACAGGGAGCTCCTACGAGCAGTACTTC	CASSVTGSSYEQYF
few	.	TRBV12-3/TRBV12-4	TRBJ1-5	TGTGCCAGCAGTTTAACCCCGGGTTCGAATCAGCCCCAGCATTTT	CASSLTPGSNQPQHF
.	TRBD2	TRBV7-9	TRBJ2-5	TGTGCCAGCAGCTTTTCCGGAGCGGGGATGAGGGAGACCCAGTACTTC	CASSFSGAGMRETQYF
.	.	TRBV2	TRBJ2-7	TGTGCCAGCAGTGAAACCTCCGGCGAGCAGTACTTC	CASSETSGEQYF
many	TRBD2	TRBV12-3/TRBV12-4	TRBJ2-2	TGTGCCAGCAGTCCTCTCGGACTAGCTCGAACCGGGGAGCTGTTTTTT	CASSPLGLARTGELFF
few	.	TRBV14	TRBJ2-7	TGTGCCAGCAGCCAAGGTCTGGGGTTGTACGAGCAGTACTTC	CASSQGLGLYEQYF
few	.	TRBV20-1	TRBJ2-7	TGCAGTGCTGGGAAGGTCTACGAGCAGTACTTC	CSAGKVYEQYF
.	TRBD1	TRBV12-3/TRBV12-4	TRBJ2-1	TGTGCCAGCAGTTTAAAGGGGGCGATGGGGAATGAGCAGTTCTTC	CASSLKGAMGNEQFF
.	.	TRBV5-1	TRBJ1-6	TGCGCCAGCAGCCCTCTACCCCTCCACTTT	CASSPLPLHF
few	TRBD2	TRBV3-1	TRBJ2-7	TGTGCCAGCAGCCAAGAGGCGGGAGGGCCCCCCGAGCAGTACTTC	CASSQEAGGPPEQYF
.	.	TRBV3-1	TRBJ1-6	TGTGCCAGCAGGGGGAGTCTAAATTCACCCCTCCACTTT	CASRGSLNSPLHF
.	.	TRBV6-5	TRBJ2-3	TGTGCCAGCAGTTACCCCCTGGGGACAACCACAGATACGCAGTATTTT	CASSYPLGTTTDTQYF
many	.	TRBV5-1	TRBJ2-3	TGCGCCAGCAGCTTGGACACAGATACGCAGTATTTT	CASSLDTDTQYF
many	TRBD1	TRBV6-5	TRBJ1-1	TGTGCCAGCAGTTTTCCGGGGACAGGGGAAGCTTTCTTT	CASSFPGTGEAFF
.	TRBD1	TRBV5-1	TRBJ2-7	TGCGCCAGCAGCCCGGGGACAGCGCCAACCTACGAGCAGTACTTC	CASSPGTAPTYEQYF
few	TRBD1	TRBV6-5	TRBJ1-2	TGTGCCAGCAGAGGACAGGGGGCGCGGAGGGACTATGGCTACACCTTC	CASRGQGARRDYGYTF
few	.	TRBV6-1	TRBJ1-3	TGTGCCAGCAGTGAAGAACTGAGGGCGCGGGACACCATATATTTT	CASSEELRARDTIYF